This TCR beta chain is from a study of identical twins. This clonotype was counted between two and nine times. One entry per CDR3 protein, called by TCRdb with MiXCR from the 5' RACE reads. The profile shows roughly 250,000 distinct CDR3 sequences, approximately 7% of them singletons. The germline CDR1 and CDR2 sequences are MGHRA and YSYEKL. The CDR3 is 13 amino acids. The V and J ends lost 2 bases and 4 bases respectively, with 9 bases between them. In addition, the sample was reused for a study of yellow fever vaccine responses in identical twins. That study adds: Twins' vaccine T cell response reportedly gave the appearance of partial convergence and partial personalization.

The sequenced material came from memory (CD45RO+) T cells sorted from blood. The rearrangement links TRBV4-1 to TRBJ2-7, with unresolved D. This TCR was sampled from a woman under 30 in good health. CDR3 sequence: CASSQNPGYEQYF. The CDR3 bases are TGCGCCAGCAGCCAAAACCCGGGTTACGAGCAGTACTTC.